The 11 T cell receptor beta chains reported below all come from one sample, sequenced in a study of early stage breast cancer tumors. This table comes from immunoSEQ multiplex PCR, and its TCRdb copy is limited to in-frame clones, with some not included. The sample lists about 9,700 clones, about four fifths occurring once. The sequencing input was normal breast tissue next to the tumor. Source of these receptors: a person aged 35-50 years with breast cancer.

The rearrangement joins TRBV29-1 to TRBJ2-7; D is ambiguous. Germline-derived CDR1 and CDR2 are SQVTM and ANQGSEA. The CDR3 sequence is 12 residues long. V was shortened by 5 bases and J by 4 bases, with 12 bases between the two germline ends. This chain's CDR3 is CSVKSSGYEQYF. The CDR3 DNA follows: TGCAGCGTTAAGAGCTCCGGATACGAGCAGTACTTC.

This chain joins TRBV25-1 and TRBJ2-5; TRBD1 is a possible D gene (5 bases). The length of the CDR3 is 13 residues. The germline V and J ends were trimmed by 8 bases and 5 bases, with 15 bases remaining between them. The V gene's germline CDR1 is MGHDK and CDR2 SYGVNS. The CDR3: CASGGHAGETQYF. The CDR3 DNA reads TGTGCCAGCGGTGGACACGCCGGGGAGACCCAGTACTTC.

The V and J genes are TRBV30 and TRBJ1-2; weak D call: TRBD1 (5 bases). There are 12 residues in the CDR3. The V and J ends lost 2 bases and 4 bases respectively, with 8 bases between them. Germline CDR1 and CDR2: GTSNPN and SVGIG (reference sequence). DNA for the CDR3: TGTGCCTGGAGTACAGGCCCCTATGGCTACACCTTC. The encoded protein is CAWSTGPYGYTF.

This clone was seen a single time. The V gene is TRBV7-2, the J gene TRBJ2-2, with 9 bases aligning to TRBD2. This CDR3 has 15 amino acids. J was trimmed by 7 bases and V by 3 bases; bases with no gene match: 6. Germline V gene data show CDR1 as SGHTA and CDR2 as FQGNSA. In DNA, the CDR3 is TGTGCCAGCAGCTTTGCGGGAGGGCAAGTCGGGGAGCTGTTTTTT. It is translated as CASSFAGGQVGELFF.

The chain recombines TRBV2 with TRBJ2-5; tentatively, D is TRBD2 (6 bases). The J call may not be correct, given that the DNA end is closer to TRBJ2-7. Per the germline V gene, CDR1 is SNHLY and CDR2 is FYNNEI. The CDR3 has 14 residues. CDR3 amino acids: CASSVHGGSYEQYF. Written as DNA, the CDR3 is TGTGCCAGCAGTGTTCACGGGGGCTCCTACGAGCAGTACTTC.

V usage is TRBV5-1 and J usage is TRBJ2-7, with 8 bases fitting TRBD2. After removal of 0 bases from V and 4 bases from J, the junction contained 6 bases not matched to a gene. The germline gives CDR1 SGHRS, CDR2 YFSETQ. The CDR3 totals 15 residues. CDR3 coding DNA: TGCGCCAGCAGCTTGGCGGTAATAGCGGGGTACGAGCAGTACTTC. This codes for CASSLAVIAGYEQYF.

V and J are TRBV11-3 and TRBJ2-1, with 10 bases fitting TRBD2. V trimming: 5 bases; J trimming: 4 bases; junction bases outside the gene matches: 5. The CDR3 loop spans 15 amino acids. Germline V gene lookup returns CDR1 SGHNT and CDR2 YENEEA. The CDR3 DNA reads as TGTGCCAGCAGCCCCGCTAGCGGGGGATACAATGAGCAGTTCTTC. It encodes CASSPASGGYNEQFF.

Only one count was recorded for this clone. The V gene is TRBV7-8, the J gene TRBJ2-3; D not certain. In germline, CDR1 is SGHVS, CDR2 FQNEAQ. V lost 3 bases and J lost 0, with 10 bases in between. The CDR3 contains 15 residues. The CDR3 protein is CASSFHEISTDTQYF. The CDR3 nucleotides are TGTGCCAGCAGCTTTCACGAAATCAGCACAGATACGCAGTATTTT.

The chain joins TRBV28 to TRBJ1-1; D is ambiguous. The CDR3 has 13 amino acids. Trimming stripped 8 bases from V and 0 bases from J, with 10 bases between. Germline V lookup: CDR1 MDHEN, CDR2 SYDVKM. CDR3 region: CASWGPLNTEAFF. CDR3 in DNA: TGTGCCAGCTGGGGTCCTTTGAACACTGAAGCTTTCTTT.

This clone counts as large. The chain couples TRBV30 to TRBJ1-2; D perhaps matches TRBD1 (5 bases). Germline CDR1 is GTSNPN and CDR2 is SVGIG (reference sequence). CDR3 length equals 17 residues. V gave up 0 bases and J gave up 2 bases, with 19 bases separating them. The CDR3, as DNA: TGTGCCTGGAGTGTGGGGGGTACCTCAATTTTCAACTATGGCTACACCTTC. Its protein is CAWSVGGTSIFNYGYTF.

V and J are TRBV29-1 and TRBJ2-5, with 7 bases matching TRBD2. V shed 8 bases and J 5 bases; nucleotides not matched to a gene: 5. The CDR3 totals 11 residues. CDR1 SQVTM and CDR2 ANQGSEA come from the germline V gene. The CDR3 loop reads CSSREGETQYF. The DNA for the CDR3 is TGCAGCTCCAGGGAGGGGGAGACCCAGTACTTC.